This TCR beta chain stems from a study of cytomegalovirus exposure and HLA in healthy donors. Deletions cut 5 bases from V and 5 bases from J, with 15 bases between. The CDR3 has 14 residues. Germline-derived CDR1 and CDR2 are SGHTA and FQGNSA. Study-wide findings and caveats: The authors listed some 150 TCR beta chains as cytomegalovirus-associated. In vitro work confirmed that a few CMV-associated chains recognize CMV antigens.

Note on this clone: Its specificity is not known.

Sequenced by immunoSEQ multiplex PCR; TCRdb stores in-frame clones only, minus some. The sample has 95,000 to 150,000 clones, roughly nine tenths seen once. The receptor was isolated from a woman between 18 and 29 years old in good health and CMV-seronegative. The sequenced material came from PBMCs. This rearrangement joins TRBV7-2 to TRBJ2-5, with D perhaps TRBD1 (6 bases). In DNA form, the CDR3 reads TGTGCCAGCAGCCCCTACAGGGTGGGGGAGACCCAGTACTTC. Residues: CASSPYRVGETQYF.